What follows describes a single T cell receptor (beta chain). Per the study methods: The assay estimated nucleated cells by amplifying reference gene primers. TCRdb's copy holds only in-frame clones and misses some; the assay was immunoSEQ multiplex PCR. V and J calls and clone size are as listed in that table; D and trimming were resolved from the DNA. The profile covers approximately 290,000 clones, with over 75% appearing a single time and 0.87% taken by the ten largest. The sample comes from a study of blood T cell repertoires in COVID-19. Study information: The United States, Italy and Spain were the sources of the acute and convalescent COVID-19 samples. In each case, the material was cDNA or gDNA derived from T cells, B-cell-depleted T cells, or PBMCs.

Trimming stripped 2 bases from V and 8 bases from J, with 15 bases between. Germline CDR1 reads GTSNPN; CDR2 reads SVGIG (reference sequence). The CDR3 consists of 13 residues. Seattle's cohort entered during active infection and was followed longitudinally. The chain carries TRBV30 and TRBJ1-2, with TRBD1 as a possible D gene (5 bases). Sequenced sample: peripheral blood. The clonotype was recovered from a human donor with COVID-19, enrolled during active disease. The donor label of this sample is uncertain. CDR3 sequence: CAWSPQTHRGYTF. The CDR3 bases are TGTGCCTGGAGTCCTCAAACCCACAGGGGCTACACCTTC.